These 25 T cell receptor beta chains originate from one sample sequenced in a study of neurological immune-mediated disorders. TCRdb re-derived calls from the 5' RACE reads in MiXCR, one entry per CDR3 protein. The sample has about 38,000 distinct CDR3 sequences; approximately 5% are singletons. Sequencing was carried out using CD4+ T cells from blood. The receptors come from a man younger than 35 in good health.

There are many counts of this clonotype. The V and J genes are TRBV4-1 and TRBJ1-1, with TRBD1 as a possible D gene (6 bases). The V end lost 4 bases, the J end lost 6 bases, and 15 bases lay between the germline ends. This CDR3 region has 14 residues. CDR1 MGHRA and CDR2 YSYEKL come from the germline V gene. CDR3 sequence: CASSPRQAGAEAFF. The DNA of the CDR3 is TGCGCCAGCAGCCCGCGACAGGCGGGGGCTGAAGCTTTCTTT.

This clonotype was observed many times. The chain recombines TRBV20-1 with TRBJ2-3, with TRBD2 identical over 9 bases. The V gene end was trimmed by 1 base and the J gene end by 2 bases; junction bases not matched to a gene: 7. This CDR3 contains 16 residues. The germline V gene encodes CDR1 DFQATT and CDR2 SNEGSKA (reference sequence). The CDR3 sequence: CSARAFLAGSTDTQYF. The CDR3 nucleotides read TGCAGTGCTAGAGCGTTTCTAGCGGGGTCCACAGATACGCAGTATTTT.

This clonotype was seen at least ten times. The J gene is TRBJ2-5, the V gene TRBV29-1; 9 bases are a match to TRBD1. CDR3 length: 13 amino acids. The V gene's germline CDR1 is SQVTM and CDR2 ANQGSEA. With V trimmed by 7 bases and J by 4 bases, 7 bases remained unmatched. CDR3 in amino acids: CSARTGAPETQYF. The DNA for the CDR3 is TGCAGCGCTCGGACAGGGGCCCCAGAGACCCAGTACTTC. Based on the CDR3 plus reference TRBV29-1 and TRBJ2-5, the full variable domain is SAVISQKPSRDICQRGTSLTIQCQVDSQVTMMFWYRQQPGQSLTLIATANQGSEATYESGFVIDKFPISRPNLTFSTLTVSNMSPEDSSIYLCSARTGAPETQYFGPGTRLLVL.

This clonotype was observed at least ten times. The chain employs TRBV12-3 or TRBV12-4 and TRBJ1-1; possibly TRBD1 for D (6 bases). The CDR3 totals 15 residues. V gave up 8 bases and J gave up 2 bases, with 18 bases separating them. CDR3 region: CASDNGAQGNTEAFF. In nucleotides, the CDR3 is TGTGCCAGCGACAACGGTGCACAGGGAAACACTGAAGCTTTCTTT.

This clonotype was seen repeatedly, ten times or more. The genes are TRBV18 and TRBJ1-5; D not certain. Germline V gene lookup returns CDR1 KGHSH and CDR2 LQKENI. The V end lost 0 bases, the J end lost 4 bases, and 7 bases lay between the germline ends. The CDR3 spans 14 residues. The CDR3 sequence: CASSPPRLNQPQHF. CDR3 coding DNA: TGTGCCAGCTCACCACCGCGGCTAAATCAGCCCCAGCATTTT.

The table lists this clonotype with many counts. The V and J genes are TRBV12-3 or TRBV12-4 and TRBJ1-2, with TRBD1 matching over 7 bases. The V segment lost 2 bases and the J segment 8 bases; nucleotides outside the gene matches: 14. The CDR3 runs 16 residues. CDR3 loop: CASSLWGPGTAGGYTF. The DNA for the CDR3 is TGTGCCAGCAGTTTATGGGGCCCCGGGACAGCGGGGGGCTACACCTTC.

This clonotype occurred many times. The CDR3 loop reads CSARGTSGDSSYEQYF. DNA of the CDR3: TGCAGTGCTAGGGGGACTAGCGGGGACAGCTCCTACGAGCAGTACTTC. The chain has TRBV20-1 and TRBJ2-7, with 13 bases matching TRBD2. The CDR3 consists of 16 residues. CDR1 DFQATT and CDR2 SNEGSKA come from the germline V gene (reference sequence). The J segment lost 0 bases and the V segment lost 3 bases, leaving 5 bases of the junction unmatched.

This clonotype has a count of ten or more. The rearrangement links TRBV3-1 to TRBJ1-1; D gene ambiguous. Trimming removed 2 bases from V and 5 bases from J, with 15 bases in between. The CDR3 consists of 15 residues. Per the germline V gene, CDR1 is LGHDT and CDR2 is YNNKEL (reference sequence). CDR3 region: CASSQLSGSGTEAFF. The CDR3 nucleotides read TGTGCCAGCAGCCAATTATCGGGCTCCGGAACTGAAGCTTTCTTT.

This clonotype was found many times. The chain employs TRBV5-1 and TRBJ2-4; D perhaps matches TRBD2 (6 bases). V gave up 4 bases and J gave up 7 bases, with 18 bases separating them. The V gene's germline CDR1 is SGHRS and CDR2 YFSETQ. The CDR3 is 15 residues long. CDR3 bases: TGCGCCAGCAGCGCGGGACCCACAGTTTGGAACATTCAGTACTTC. Protein product: CASSAGPTVWNIQYF.

This clonotype has ten or more counts. This chain uses TRBV6-5 with TRBJ2-7; the D gene is possibly TRBD2 (6 bases). Trimming took 0 bases from V and 6 from J, leaving 9 bases between them. Germline V gene lookup returns CDR1 MNHEY and CDR2 SVGAGI. CDR3 length: 13 residues. Here the CDR3 reads CASSYSGGGEQYF. In DNA, the CDR3 is TGTGCCAGCAGTTACTCGGGAGGAGGCGAGCAGTACTTC.

In this sample, this clonotype turned up many times. This may arise from a read error, as a much more abundant clone is one base away. This chain joins TRBV7-2 and TRBJ1-6; tentatively, D is TRBD1 (6 bases). The germline gives CDR1 SGHTA, CDR2 FQGNSA. The CDR3 covers 18 residues. The CDR3 sequence: CVSSREPGTTNYNSPLHF. CDR3 DNA sequence: TGTGTCAGCAGCCGGGAACCCGGGACAACGAATTATAATTCACCCCTCCACTTT.

This clonotype appeared many times. The chain couples TRBV29-1 to TRBJ2-2, with 11 bases matching TRBD2. The CDR3 is made up of 16 amino acids. The germline V gene encodes CDR1 SQVTM and CDR2 ANQGSEA. The CDR3 protein is CSISLAGATNTGELFF. The CDR3 coding sequence is TGCAGTATTTCACTAGCGGGGGCAACGAACACCGGGGAGCTGTTTTTT.

This clonotype occurred many times. This chain links TRBV27 with TRBJ2-1; D may be TRBD2 (6 bases). CDR3 length: 14 residues. Per the germline V gene, CDR1 is MNHEY and CDR2 is SMNVEV (reference sequence). V was pared by 2 bases and J by 9 bases, with 14 bases between. This CDR3 is CASSLRGASSEQFF. The CDR3 DNA reads as TGTGCCAGCAGTTTACGCGGGGCCAGTAGTGAGCAGTTCTTC.

This clonotype appeared many times. V and J are TRBV5-1 and TRBJ2-7; no clear D. CDR3 length: 18 amino acids. CDR1 is SGHRS, CDR2 YFSETQ, per germline. The V end was cut by 1 base, the J end by 1 base, with 21 bases between. The chain's CDR3 is CASSLPQTTQGWSYEQYF. The CDR3 coding sequence is TGCGCCAGCAGCTTGCCACAAACGACCCAAGGTTGGTCCTACGAGCAGTACTTC.

This clonotype came up many times. The CDR3 region is CASSLEWGSGELFF. The CDR3, as DNA: TGTGCCAGCAGCTTGGAATGGGGGTCAGGGGAGCTGTTTTTT. V and J are TRBV5-5 and TRBJ2-2, with D tentatively TRBD1 or TRBD2 (5 bases each). The CDR3 length is 14 residues. Germline V gene sequence: CDR1 SGHKS, CDR2 YYEKEE (reference sequence). Between the trimmed V and J ends, which lost 0 bases and 8 bases, there was a span of 11 bases.

This clonotype came up many times. The chain recombines TRBV5-1 with TRBJ2-3; TRBD1 is a possible D gene (5 bases). Per the germline V gene, CDR1 is SGHRS and CDR2 is YFSETQ. Trimming shortened V by 1 base and J by 6 bases, and 15 bases separated the two germline ends. The CDR3 sequence is 15 residues long. Written as DNA, the CDR3 is TGCGCCAGCAGCTTGATACCAGGGTCATCCGATACGCAGTATTTT. Translation: CASSLIPGSSDTQYF.

This clonotype was recorded many times. The rearrangement joins TRBV9 to TRBJ2-7; D is tentatively TRBD1 or TRBD2 (7 bases each). The CDR3 loop spans 15 amino acids. V gave up 0 bases and J gave up 1 base, with 11 bases separating them. Looked up from germline, CDR1 is SGDLS and CDR2 is YYNGEE. The CDR3 reads CASSVAGGVSYEQYF. The DNA of the CDR3 is TGTGCCAGCAGCGTAGCAGGGGGGGTGTCCTACGAGCAGTACTTC.

Concerning this clonotype: Mismatch with germline at one junction end may stem from a read error. The rearrangement links TRBV3-1 to TRBJ1-2; the match to TRBD1 covers 8 bases. CDR1 and CDR2 (germline): LGHDT, YNNKEL (reference sequence). The CDR3 runs to 14 residues. CDR3 protein: CANSQLSGTGSYTF. The DNA for the CDR3 is TGTGCCAACAGCCAGCTTTCCGGGACAGGCAGCTACACCTTT.

This clonotype was seen at least ten times. The CDR3 DNA sequence: TGCGCCAGCAGCCTGTTTGGGGGGAATTCACCCCTCCACTTT. Translating gives CASSLFGGNSPLHF. V usage is TRBV4-1 and J usage is TRBJ1-6; perhaps TRBD1 as D (5 bases). The CDR3 has 14 residues. The V gene's germline CDR1 is MGHRA and CDR2 YSYEKL. Trimming cost V 4 bases and J 7 bases, with 11 bases left between them.

The table lists this clonotype with many counts. The chain is built from TRBV4-1 and TRBJ2-2; 7 positions match TRBD2. Per germline, CDR1 MGHRA and CDR2 YSYEKL. V gave up 1 base and J gave up 2 bases; unmatched junction bases: 4. The CDR3 is 16 residues long. CDR3 in amino acids: CASSQGGGLNTGELFF. In nucleotides, the CDR3 is TGCGCCAGCAGCCAAGGGGGAGGGTTAAACACCGGGGAGCTGTTTTTT.

This clonotype was seen at least ten times. The V and J genes are TRBV19 and TRBJ1-1; D perhaps matches TRBD1 (6 bases). Germline lookup yields CDR1 LNHDA and CDR2 SQIVND (reference sequence). Trimming took off 2 bases at V and 5 bases at J, with 9 bases between the two ends. The CDR3 sequence is 13 residues long. The CDR3, as DNA: TGTGCCAGTAGTATAAGAGGGGGGACTGAAGCTTTCTTT. Amino acids: CASSIRGGTEAFF.

The rearrangement uses TRBV7-2 and TRBJ2-3, with no clear D. Germline CDR1 is SGHTA and CDR2 is FQGNSA. CDR3 length: 13 amino acids. Trimming shortened V by 1 base and J by 5 bases, and 7 bases separated the two germline ends. This CDR3 is CASSLGYEDTQYF. As DNA, the CDR3 is TGTGCCAGCAGCTTAGGGTATGAAGATACGCAGTATTTT.

In this sample, this clonotype turned up many times. The rearrangement links TRBV6-2 or TRBV6-3 to TRBJ2-3, with a tentative D call TRBD1 (6 bases). The V and J ends lost 6 bases and 2 bases respectively, with 24 bases between them. This CDR3 contains 18 residues. CDR1 is MNHEY and CDR2 is SVGEGT in the germline V gene. CDR3 coding DNA: TGTGCCAGCAGCCGAGACGGACGACAGGTCCCATTCACAGATACGCAGTATTTT. Translated: CASSRDGRQVPFTDTQYF.

This clonotype appeared many times. The chain uses TRBV15 and TRBJ1-5; D may be TRBD1 (5 bases). This CDR3 region has 16 residues. V lost 0 bases and J lost 6, with 15 bases in between. Germline CDR1 and CDR2: LNHNV and YYDKDF (reference sequence). The CDR3 region has the DNA TGTGCCACCAGCAGAGATATAAGGGGTAGGAGTCAGCCCCAGCATTTT. This sequence encodes CATSRDIRGRSQPQHF.

Ten or more counts support this clonotype. V is TRBV5-5 and J is TRBJ2-5, with 10 bases that match TRBD1. V trimming: 2 bases; J trimming: 1 base; junction bases outside the gene matches: 17. The CDR3 spans 20 residues. Looked up from germline, CDR1 is SGHKS and CDR2 is YYEKEE (reference sequence). This CDR3 is CASSFRWPGQGIMGQETQYF. The DNA of the CDR3 is TGTGCCAGCAGCTTTCGGTGGCCGGGACAGGGGATCATGGGCCAAGAGACCCAGTACTTC.